This TCR beta chain was sequenced in a study of Ad26.COV2.S vaccination and SARS-CoV-2 variants. For the study at large: Ad26.COV2.S given intramuscularly, once or twice 56 days apart.

Study findings and constraints: Vaccine recipients posted higher spike-specific TCR breadth than their placebo counterparts.

Regarding treatment: some 19 received Ad26.COV2.S at low or high dose, single or two shots; 5 received placebo; per-sample allocation not given. Specimens were obtained on day 63 following the first vaccine or placebo injection. For this clone: The antigen is unknown.

CDR1 SGDLS and CDR2 YYNGEE come from the germline V gene. CDR3 size: 16 residues. Trimming removed 3 bases from V and 3 bases from J, with 16 bases in between. Using immunoSEQ multiplex PCR, the repertoire was profiled, and TCRdb retains in-frame clones only, with some absent. The table records fewer than 400,000 clones, 70% to 90% of them present only once. The source is a person between 18 and 60 years old who received the Ad26.COV2.S COVID-19 vaccine or a placebo. The material sequenced was peripheral blood, taken in a trial of Ad26.COV2.S vaccine versus placebo. The rearrangement uses TRBV9 and TRBJ1-5; possibly TRBD1 for D (5 bases). The CDR3 spells CASSAHRKRNNQPQHF. The CDR3 nucleotides read TGTGCCAGCAGCGCTCACAGGAAAAGGAACAATCAGCCCCAGCATTTT.